A single sample is the source of the 25 T cell receptor beta chains below, sequenced in a study of blood T cell repertoires in COVID-19. Using immunoSEQ multiplex PCR, the repertoire was profiled, and TCRdb retains in-frame clones only, with some absent. The sample gives around 93,000 clones, roughly 88% of which show up once; over 5% is in the top ten. Sequenced input: peripheral blood. Receptors originate from a man in his late teens or twenties with COVID-19, enrolled during active disease.

This sequence joins TRBV12-5 and TRBJ2-1, with a possible D match to TRBD2 (6 bases). The CDR3 has 14 amino acids. V lost 2 bases, J lost 11 bases, and 16 bases lay in between. Germline assignment: CDR1 LGHNT and CDR2 FRNRAP. The DNA for the CDR3 is TGTGCTAGTGGTTTGACCGGGACTCGCGCCCAGCAGTTCTTC. This translates into CASGLTGTRAQQFF.

The chain carries TRBV5-1 and TRBJ2-5; no reliable D call. Trimming removed 0 bases from V and 2 bases from J, with 8 bases in between. This CDR3 is 14 amino acids long. Germline assignment: CDR1 SGHRS and CDR2 YFSETQ. Here the CDR3 reads CASSLDLTQETQYF. Written as DNA, the CDR3 is TGCGCCAGCAGCTTGGACCTGACTCAAGAGACCCAGTACTTC.

The rearrangement uses TRBV13 and TRBJ2-1; TRBD2 might be the D (5 bases). CDR3 size: 15 residues. Deletions cut 3 bases from V and 1 base from J, with 10 bases between. Germline V lookup: CDR1 PRHDT, CDR2 FYEKMQ (reference sequence). The CDR3 here is CASSLPSGSYNEQFF. CDR3 coding DNA: TGTGCCAGCAGCTTGCCGTCGGGATCCTACAATGAGCAGTTCTTC.

This clone was counted between two and nine times. The rearrangement joins TRBV10-3 to TRBJ2-6, with unresolved D. The V end was cut by 8 bases, the J end by 0 bases, with 11 bases between. Per the germline V gene, CDR1 is ENHRY and CDR2 is SYGVKD. The CDR3 contains 15 residues. The CDR3: CAISPGSSGANVLTF. CDR3 DNA sequence: TGTGCCATCTCCCCAGGAAGCTCTGGGGCCAACGTCCTGACTTTC.

This sequence joins TRBV18 and TRBJ1-3; 7 positions match TRBD1. V shed 1 base and J 4 bases; nucleotides not matched to a gene: 7. The CDR3 has 16 residues. The germline gives CDR1 KGHSH, CDR2 LQKENI. CDR3 in amino acids: CASSPRNRGAGNTIYF. In DNA form, the CDR3 reads TGTGCCAGCTCACCACGGAACAGGGGAGCAGGAAACACCATATATTTT.

This sequence joins TRBV19 and TRBJ2-7, with 7 bases that match TRBD2. The CDR3 covers 14 residues. In germline, CDR1 is LNHDA, CDR2 SQIVND (reference sequence). V lost 7 bases and J lost 1; bases outside the gene matches: 7. DNA of the CDR3: TGTGCCAGTACCCTTACTAGCGCATCCTACGAGCAGTACTTC. This gives the protein CASTLTSASYEQYF.

This clone has a single count. V and J are TRBV10-3 and TRBJ2-5; 13 positions match TRBD2. V lost 2 bases to trimming and J lost 5 bases; unmatched junction nucleotides: 5. Germline V gene data show CDR1 as ENHRY and CDR2 as SYGVKD. The CDR3 is made up of 16 amino acids. Here the CDR3 reads CAISEKRTSGGETQYF. DNA for the CDR3: TGTGCCATCAGTGAGAAAAGGACTAGCGGGGGCGAGACCCAGTACTTC.

This clone was found once. The chain employs TRBV27 and TRBJ1-2, with unresolved D. In germline, CDR1 is MNHEY, CDR2 SMNVEV (reference sequence). Trimming stripped 2 bases from V and 6 bases from J, with 13 bases between. The CDR3 length is 14 residues. Written as DNA, the CDR3 is TGTGCCAGCAGTTTACAGGCAGGTCTGAATGGCTACACCTTC. Protein sequence: CASSLQAGLNGYTF.

The J gene is TRBJ2-7, the V gene TRBV7-9; the D is unclear. There are 12 residues in the CDR3. V lost 1 base and J lost 7, with 8 bases in between. Germline loops: CDR1 SEHNR, CDR2 FQNEAQ (reference sequence). The CDR3 DNA reads as TGTGCCAGCAGCTTAGGCGGTCGAGAGCAGTACTTC. Amino acid sequence: CASSLGGREQYF.

The chain recombines TRBV5-1 with TRBJ1-6; D unclear. CDR1 is SGHRS and CDR2 is YFSETQ in the germline V gene. V lost 4 bases, J lost 10 bases, and 15 bases lay in between. This CDR3 has 14 residues. DNA of the CDR3: TGCGCCAGCAGCCTCTCGAGCGATATCTCACCCCTCCACTTT. Its translation is CASSLSSDISPLHF.

This rearrangement joins TRBV15 to TRBJ2-7, with 9 bases lining up with TRBD1. Germline V CDR1 and CDR2: LNHNV, YYDKDF (reference sequence). V lost 1 base and J lost 6; bases outside the gene matches: 7. This CDR3 comprises 15 residues. The CDR3 sequence is CATSRVGTGLFEQYF. The CDR3 nucleotides read TGTGCCACCAGCAGAGTCGGGACAGGGTTGTTCGAGCAGTACTTC.

This chain uses TRBV9 with TRBJ1-2, with 8 bases fitting TRBD1. The CDR3 contains 14 residues. The J segment lost 3 bases and the V segment lost 0 bases, leaving 1 base of the junction unmatched. The germline gives CDR1 SGDLS, CDR2 YYNGEE. CDR3 residues: CASSVGQGHYGYTF. CDR3 bases: TGTGCCAGCAGCGTAGGACAGGGGCACTATGGCTACACCTTC.

The rearrangement uses TRBV7-6 and TRBJ2-7; 8 nucleotides line up with TRBD1. Germline V gene sequence: CDR1 SGHVS, CDR2 FNYEAQ. This CDR3 comprises 15 residues. Trimming cost V 4 bases and J 5 bases; bases outside gene matches: 10. CDR3 sequence (DNA): TGTGCCAGCAGCTGGGGGACAGGTTCTCCCGACGAGCAGTACTTC. It translates to CASSWGTGSPDEQYF.

The CDR3 spells CASSTRTAHTEAFF. DNA of the CDR3: TGTGCCAGTAGTACCCGGACAGCCCACACTGAAGCTTTCTTT. The V call is TRBV19, the J call TRBJ1-1, with D maybe TRBD1 (6 bases). Trimming shortened V by 4 bases and J by 3 bases, and 12 bases separated the two germline ends. Looked up from germline, CDR1 is LNHDA and CDR2 is SQIVND (reference sequence). The CDR3 consists of 14 residues.

The chain recombines TRBV27 with TRBJ2-1, with 7 bases fitting TRBD2. The CDR3 length is 15 residues. Germline V gene lookup returns CDR1 MNHEY and CDR2 SMNVEV (reference sequence). The V segment lost 3 bases and the J segment 2 bases; nucleotides outside the gene matches: 4. The DNA of the CDR3 is TGTGCCAGCAGTTTGGTGGGAGGGCCCTACAATGAGCAGTTCTTC. The encoded protein is CASSLVGGPYNEQFF.

The V and J genes are TRBV11-2 and TRBJ1-6; 7 bases are shared with TRBD1. V was pared by 5 bases and J by 7 bases, with 8 bases of the junction left unmatched. Germline loops: CDR1 SGHAT, CDR2 FQNNGV. The CDR3 extends over 15 amino acids. CDR3 sequence reads: CASSPLGDSNSPLHF. Written as DNA, the CDR3 is TGTGCCAGCAGCCCTTTGGGGGACAGCAATTCACCCCTCCACTTT.

V gene TRBV11-2 combines with J gene TRBJ1-3, with D possibly matching TRBD1 (5 bases). Germline V lookup: CDR1 SGHAT, CDR2 FQNNGV. Trimming pared 1 base from V and 3 bases from J, leaving 10 bases between. The CDR3 is 15 residues long. This CDR3 is CASSLVGVIGNTIYF. The CDR3 bases are TGTGCCAGCAGCTTAGTAGGGGTGATTGGAAACACCATATATTTT. The whole variable domain, remainder taken from reference TRBV11-2 and TRBJ1-3, is EAGVAQSPRYKIIEKRQSVAFWCNPISGHATLYWYQQILGQGPKLLIQFQNNGVVDDSQLPKDRFSAERLKGVDSTLKIQPAKLEDSAVYLCASSLVGVIGNTIYFGEGSWLTVV.

The rearrangement uses TRBV13 and TRBJ1-2; TRBD1 might be the D (5 bases). V lost 5 bases and J 5 bases, leaving 12 bases between the germline ends. Germline lookup yields CDR1 PRHDT and CDR2 FYEKMQ (reference sequence). CDR3 length equals 13 residues. The CDR3 DNA reads as TGTGCCAGCAGCCCCGGGGGGTCGTATGGCTACACCTTC. Translating it yields CASSPGGSYGYTF. The entire variable domain, with the rest obtained from reference TRBV13 and TRBJ1-2, is as follows: AAGVIQSPRHLIKEKRETATLKCYPIPRHDTVYWYQQGPGQDPQFLISFYEKMQSDKGSIPDRFSAQQFSDYHSELNMSSLELGDSALYFCASSPGGSYGYTFGSGTRLTVV.

The gene calls are TRBV27 and TRBJ2-1; 10 nucleotides line up with TRBD1. V shed 5 bases, J shed 1 base, and the junction held 5 bases outside the gene matches. This CDR3 has 16 residues. Germline assignment: CDR1 MNHEY and CDR2 SMNVEV (reference sequence). The chain's CDR3 is CASSGTGQGSYNEQFF. The CDR3 DNA reads as TGTGCCAGCAGTGGGACGGGACAGGGGTCCTACAATGAGCAGTTCTTC.

The chain carries TRBV28 and TRBJ2-1; 14 nucleotides align to TRBD2. The length of the CDR3 is 15 residues. V was clipped by 5 bases and J by 9 bases; unmatched bases: 6. Germline-derived CDR1 and CDR2 are MDHEN and SYDVKM. CDR3 protein: CASSPGLAGATEQFF. CDR3 nucleotides: TGTGCCAGCAGTCCGGGACTAGCGGGAGCAACTGAGCAGTTCTTC.

The J gene is TRBJ1-3, the V gene TRBV7-6, with D perhaps TRBD1 (6 bases). This CDR3 has 17 residues. Trimming removed 1 base at V and 0 bases at J, with 13 bases between. In germline, CDR1 is SGHVS, CDR2 FNYEAQ. The CDR3 protein is CASSLGAGGHSGNTIYF. CDR3 nucleotide sequence: TGTGCCAGCAGCTTAGGGGCTGGGGGCCACTCTGGAAACACCATATATTTT.

V gene TRBV7-9 combines with J gene TRBJ1-4; 8 bases are a match to TRBD1. The germline V gene encodes CDR1 SEHNR and CDR2 FQNEAQ (reference sequence). Losses at the gene ends were 6 bases for V and 7 bases for J; bases not matched to a gene: 7. This CDR3 has 14 residues. The CDR3 bases are TGTGCCAGCAGTCTACAGGGGGGAAGTGAAAAACTGTTTTTT. This codes for CASSLQGGSEKLFF.

For this clone: The junction and the germline gene differ at one end; a read error may be behind it. V usage is TRBV15 and J usage is TRBJ1-5; 7 bases agree with TRBD1. Germline CDR1 reads LNHNV; CDR2 reads YYDKDF (reference sequence). The length of the CDR3 is 15 residues. CDR3 in amino acids: CATSREQGSRKPQHF. In DNA, the CDR3 is TGTGCCACCAGCCGAGAACAGGGGTCCAGGAAGCCCCAGCATTTT.

The chain recombines TRBV9 with TRBJ2-7; weak D call: TRBD1 (6 bases). Germline V gene lookup returns CDR1 SGDLS and CDR2 YYNGEE. CDR3 length: 14 amino acids. V was shortened by 3 bases and J by 5 bases, with 15 bases between the two germline ends. The CDR3 sequence is CASSGGAGDHEQYF. As DNA, the CDR3 is TGTGCCAGCAGCGGAGGGGCAGGGGACCACGAGCAGTACTTC.

The chain links TRBV29-1 to TRBJ2-2; 7 bases agree with TRBD2. Germline values: CDR1 SQVTM, CDR2 ANQGSEA. With V trimmed by 1 base and J by 6 bases, 5 bases remained unmatched. The CDR3 covers 14 residues. The DNA of the CDR3 is TGCAGCGTTGAAGTCGCAGGGAGGGCCGGGGAGCTGTTTTTT. Its translation: CSVEVAGRAGELFF.